Each of the 8 T cell receptor beta chains below was sequenced from the same sample in a study of long-term antiretroviral therapy in people with HIV. Version v3.0 of the immunoSEQ assay ran at survey level. Clones were read by immunoSEQ multiplex PCR, and TCRdb kept only the in-frame ones, dropping some. Among 30,000 to 40,000 clones, 65% to 90% were seen once, and the ten largest hold about 4.3%. Sample: unsorted PBMCs, taken about 3.4 years after starting antiretroviral therapy. These receptors came from a man aged 18-30 years with HIV.

The rearrangement joins TRBV7-2 to TRBJ2-3; unclear D gene. Germline V gene data show CDR1 as SGHTA and CDR2 as FQGNSA. Trimming took 5 bases from V and 3 from J, leaving 18 bases between them. This CDR3 region has 16 residues. In DNA form, the CDR3 reads TGTGCCAGCAGCCCCATCAAGAACCCCCTTACAGATACGCAGTATTTT. The encoded protein is CASSPIKNPLTDTQYF.

The chain is built from TRBV19 and TRBJ2-5; no clear D. The J call may be in error: the DNA end matches TRBJ2-7 better. From germline, CDR1 is LNHDA and CDR2 SQIVND (reference sequence). This CDR3 comprises 13 residues. CDR3 amino acids: CASSIGGTYEQYF. CDR3 nucleotide sequence: TGTGCCAGTAGTATAGGCGGCACCTACGAGCAGTACTTC.

The chain employs TRBV11-3 and TRBJ2-1; 8 bases fit TRBD2. The CDR3 has 15 residues. Trimming removed 5 bases from V and 8 bases from J; junction bases left unmatched: 11. CDR1 and CDR2 from the germline V gene are SGHNT and YENEEA. The CDR3: CASSRASSGWDEQFF. The CDR3 DNA is TGTGCCAGCAGCCGAGCCTCTAGCGGGTGGGATGAGCAGTTCTTC.

This clone was observed once. The CDR3 nucleotides are TGCGCCAGCAGCCATGGGACCGCCTCGTCCGAGCAGTACTTC. It yields the protein CASSHGTASSEQYF. V is TRBV4-3 and J is TRBJ2-7; D might be TRBD1 or TRBD2, each matching 5 bases. Germline CDR1 LGHNA, CDR2 YSLEER. This CDR3 is 14 amino acids long. V shed 3 bases and J shed 6 bases, with 15 bases lying between them.

This clone was seen once. The chain combines TRBV15 with TRBJ1-2; D ambiguous. V was clipped by 0 bases and J by 4 bases, with 3 bases between them. CDR3 length: 12 amino acids. CDR1 and CDR2 from the germline V gene are LNHNV and YYDKDF (reference sequence). As DNA, the CDR3 is TGTGCCACCAGCAGAGATACCTATGGCTACACCTTC. This translates into CATSRDTYGYTF.

The J gene is TRBJ2-5, the V gene TRBV7-6; 8 positions agree with TRBD2. This CDR3 region has 16 residues. Germline CDR1 is SGHVS and CDR2 is FNYEAQ. J lost 5 bases, V lost 4 bases, and 12 bases had no gene match. In DNA form, the CDR3 reads TGTGCCAGCAGCTCCTTATCAGCGGGAGTAGACGAGACCCAGTACTTC. Translation gives CASSSLSAGVDETQYF.

The sample holds one count of this clone. The chain couples TRBV5-1 to TRBJ1-1, with D tentatively TRBD1 (5 bases). The germline V gene encodes CDR1 SGHRS and CDR2 YFSETQ. This CDR3 spans 15 amino acids. The V end was cut by 3 bases, the J end by 5 bases, with 17 bases between. The CDR3 coding sequence is TGCGCCAGCAGCTGGATGGACCCGGGGGATACTGAAGCTTTCTTT. Its translation is CASSWMDPGDTEAFF. The whole variable domain, filled in from reference TRBV5-1 and TRBJ1-1, reads KAGVTQTPRYLIKTRGQQVTLSCSPISGHRSVSWYQQTPGQGLQFLFEYFSETQRNKGNFPGRFSGRQFSNSRSEMNVSTLELGDSALYLCASSWMDPGDTEAFFGQGTRLTVV.

This rearrangement joins TRBV4-1 to TRBJ1-1, with D unclear. Germline V gene lookup returns CDR1 MGHRA and CDR2 YSYEKL. Trimming removed 4 bases at V and 5 bases at J, with 8 bases between. The CDR3 runs to 12 residues. The CDR3 DNA follows: TGCGCCAGCAGCCTCGAGGGTACTGAAGCTTTCTTT. Amino acids: CASSLEGTEAFF.